The present T cell receptor (beta chain) was sequenced within a study of blood T cell repertoires in COVID-19. Study information: COVID-19 samples from acute and convalescent phases originated in the United States, Italy and Spain.

Authors' methods: Reference gene primer amplification in the assay estimated nucleated cell counts. Sequencing was performed with immunoSEQ multiplex PCR; in TCRdb, only in-frame clones are kept and a portion is missing. V, J and clone size reflect that table, while D and trimming were determined from the DNA. The table shows fewer than 350,000 clones, with about 89% occurring only once. The CDR3 has 14 residues. V shed 10 bases, J shed 1 base, and the junction held 6 bases outside the gene matches. Germline V gene sequence: CDR1 MNHEY, CDR2 SVGAGI. The rearrangement joins TRBV6-5 to TRBJ2-2; TRBD1 matches at 7 bases. Specimen: peripheral blood. The source is a man aged 35-49 years with acute or convalescent COVID-19. DNA of the CDR3: TGTGCCACCCAGGGACAGCTGAACACCGGGGAGCTGTTTTTT. Its protein product is CATQGQLNTGELFF.